These T cell receptor beta chains were read from a single sample in a study of cytomegalovirus exposure and HLA in healthy donors. Clones were sequenced by immunoSEQ multiplex PCR, and TCRdb holds only the in-frame ones, with some missing. The sample has approximately 110,000 clones, around 77% seen once. Sequenced sample: PBMCs. The receptors were gathered from a woman aged 30 to 39 in good health and CMV-seropositive. The CDR3 runs from the conserved cysteine through the conserved F or W. The order of the fields is D gene, J gene, V gene, clone size, CDR3 DNA, CDR3 protein. D genes are given only for firm matches. The size field is filled for only some rows; it gives once, few, many or a size class.

TRBD1 | TRBJ1-1 | TRBV2 | . | TGTGCCAGCGGGACAGGGCGCACTGAAGCTTTCTTT | CASGTGRTEAFF
TRBD1 | TRBJ1-4 | TRBV10-2 | . | TGCGCCAGCAGACAGACAGGGGCGGCTAATGAAAAACTGTTTTTT | CASRQTGAANEKLFF
. | TRBJ2-1 | TRBV7-2 | once | TGTGCCAGCAGCTTAGTTGGCGGTAGCTCCTACAATGAGCAGTTCTTC | CASSLVGGSSYNEQFF
. | TRBJ2-3 | TRBV7-6 | . | TGTGCCAGCAGCCTAAGCACAGATACGCAGTATTTT | CASSLSTDTQYF
TRBD2 | TRBJ2-3 | TRBV5-4 | . | TGTGCCAGCAGCCCTGGACTAGCGGGGGTGTCAGATACGCAGTATTTT | CASSPGLAGVSDTQYF
TRBD1 | TRBJ2-2 | TRBV7-6 | . | TGTGCCAGCAGCCCCCGGGACAGGGACCCCGGGGAGCTGTTTTTT | CASSPRDRDPGELFF
. | TRBJ2-5 | TRBV6-5 | . | TGTGCCAGCAGTTACGCAGTAGGGCCCGGGGGGACCCAGTACTTC | CASSYAVGPGGTQYF
TRBD1 | TRBJ2-2 | TRBV2 | . | TGTGCCAGCAGCCTTGACAGGGGGCCCACCGGGGAGCTGTTTTTT | CASSLDRGPTGELFF
. | TRBJ1-2 | TRBV28 | few | TGTGCCAGCAGCCCCATAAAACAGGGTGTTCGCTATGGCTACACCTTC | CASSPIKQGVRYGYTF
TRBD1 | TRBJ1-1 | TRBV4-2 | . | TGTGCCAGCAGCTACCGGGACAGGGAATTGGCTTTCTTT | CASSYRDRELAFF
. | TRBJ1-1 | TRBV11-3 | . | TGTGCCAGCAGCTTTCAGGGGCCGGGTACTGAAGCTTTCTTT | CASSFQGPGTEAFF
. | TRBJ1-2 | TRBV6-1 | . | TGTGCCAGCAGTGTCAGGGATGGAACGGAGATTAATAACTTC | CASSVRDGTEINNF
. | TRBJ2-1 | TRBV12-2 | few | TGTGCAAGTCGCTTAGGTTCGGGAGGAGGCTACAATGAGCAGTTCTTC | CASRLGSGGGYNEQFF
TRBD2 | TRBJ2-3 | TRBV27 | . | TGTGCCAGCAGGAGTACGTTACTAGCGGATTACACAGATACGCAGTATTTT | CASRSTLLADYTDTQYF
TRBD1 | TRBJ2-3 | TRBV7-8 | . | TGTGCCAGCAGCTTAGCAGGACAGGGCCTTTACACAGATACGCAGTATTTT | CASSLAGQGLYTDTQYF
TRBD2 | TRBJ2-3 | TRBV29-1 | once | TGCAGCGTTGTTCTAGCGGGGGGGCGGGTAGATACGCAGTATTTT | CSVVLAGGRVDTQYF
. | TRBJ2-3 | TRBV5-1 | . | TGCGCCAGCATGAAGTCAGGGGTCGGGACAGATACGCAGTATTTT | CASMKSGVGTDTQYF
. | TRBJ2-1 | TRBV5-4 | . | TGTGCCAGCAGCGAGACTGGAAATGAGCAGTTCTTC | CASSETGNEQFF
. | TRBJ2-1 | TRBV5-4 | . | TGTGCCAGCAGCTTGGGACAGACTGTTTACAATGAGCAGTTCTTC | CASSLGQTVYNEQFF
TRBD1 | TRBJ1-2 | TRBV10-3 | . | TGTGCCATCAGTGAAGGACAGGGTCCCTATGGCTACACCTTC | CAISEGQGPYGYTF
. | TRBJ2-2 | TRBV4-2 | . | TGTGCCAGCAGCCCTCCTGGGGAGTCCACCGGGGAGCTGTTTTTT | CASSPPGESTGELFF
TRBD2 | TRBJ2-5 | TRBV4-1 | . | TGCGCCAGCAGCCAAGATGGGGCGGGAGGCGGGGAGACCCAGTACTTC | CASSQDGAGGGETQYF
TRBD2 | TRBJ2-7 | TRBV27 | . | TGTGCCAGCAGTGGGGGAGTAGCGGGGCACGAGCAGTACTTC | CASSGGVAGHEQYF
. | TRBJ2-7 | TRBV6-1 | . | TGTGCCAGCAGTGAAGAAGGACACGCTACGGTCTACGAGCAGTACTTC | CASSEEGHATVYEQYF
TRBD1 | TRBJ2-2 | TRBV11-2 | few | TGTGCCAGCAGCTCACTATACAGGGGCGGGGAGCTGTTTTTT | CASSSLYRGGELFF
. | TRBJ1-2 | TRBV7-9 | . | TGTGCCAGCAAACCGTTGGGGGCTTTGGGTTGGAACTATGGCTACACCTTC | CASKPLGALGWNYGYTF
TRBD2 | TRBJ2-7 | TRBV11-2 | . | TGTGCCAGCAGAACCTCCGGGGGGGAGAGCGAGCAGTACTTC | CASRTSGGESEQYF
. | TRBJ2-3 | TRBV6-1 | . | TGTGCCAGCAGTGAAGGGGTAAGAGGCAGCACAGATACGCAGTATTTT | CASSEGVRGSTDTQYF
. | TRBJ1-1 | TRBV6-1 | . | TGTGCCAGCAGTGACTTCCCGGAAAGGGGAGCTTTCTTT | CASSDFPERGAFF
. | TRBJ2-1 | TRBV5-1 | . | TGCGCCAGCAGCTTACTAGCCGGTGAGCAGTTCTTC | CASSLLAGEQFF
. | TRBJ1-2 | TRBV15 | . | TGTGCCACCAGCGGGGGGGTGACCTATGGCTACACCTTC | CATSGGVTYGYTF
TRBD1 | TRBJ1-3 | TRBV7-9 | . | TGTGCCAGCAGGGACCGGGACAGGGAAAACACCATATATTTT | CASRDRDRENTIYF
. | TRBJ1-5 | TRBV15 | once | TGTGCCACCAGCAGAGATGTGCGGGATTATCAGCCCCAGCATTTT | CATSRDVRDYQPQHF
. | TRBJ2-3 | TRBV19 | . | TGTGCCACCTATTTTGATACGCAGTATTTT | CATYFDTQYF
TRBD1 | TRBJ1-4 | TRBV5-1 | . | TGCGCCAGCAGCAGAATCGACAGGCAGGGGGGTGAAAAACTGTTTTTT | CASSRIDRQGGEKLFF
TRBD2 | TRBJ2-7 | TRBV10-3 | once | TGTGCCATCAGGGGGACTAGCGGGAATCCCCGGTACGAGCAGTACTTC | CAIRGTSGNPRYEQYF
. | TRBJ1-2 | TRBV10-3 | . | TGTGCCATCAGGCCAGAAACTAACTATGGCTACACCTTC | CAIRPETNYGYTF
TRBD1 | TRBJ2-5 | TRBV5-4 | . | TGTGCCAGCAGCTTTATGACAGGGGGCAGAGAGACCCAGTACTTC | CASSFMTGGRETQYF
TRBD1 | TRBJ1-4 | TRBV19 | . | TGTGCCAGTAGTATAGGGACAGGGGGCACGACTAATGAAAAACTGTTTTTT | CASSIGTGGTTNEKLFF
TRBD2 | TRBJ2-3 | TRBV4-2 | once | TGTGCCAGCAGCCACGGGGGGACCCTCGGCACAGATACGCAGTATTTT | CASSHGGTLGTDTQYF
. | TRBJ2-1 | TRBV21-1 | . | TGTGCCAGCAGCACCTATCATAGCGGGGGCCCGTACAATGAGCAGTTCTTC | CASSTYHSGGPYNEQFF
. | TRBJ2-7 | TRBV6-9 | once | TGTGCCAGCAGTTTCACGATAGCGGCGAGCTCCTACGAGCAGTACTTC | CASSFTIAASSYEQYF
. | TRBJ2-3 | TRBV29-1 | few | TGCAGCGTTGTTTCGCTACAGAGAACAGATACGCAGTATTTT | CSVVSLQRTDTQYF
. | TRBJ1-6 | TRBV30 | . | TGTGCCTGGAGAGTAGACTCCTATAATTCACCCCTCCACTTT | CAWRVDSYNSPLHF
TRBD1 | TRBJ2-2 | TRBV5-1 | . | TGCGCCAGCAGCTTACAGGGGGTGTCGAACACCGGGGAGCTGTTTTTT | CASSLQGVSNTGELFF
TRBD1 | TRBJ1-1 | TRBV19 | . | TGTGCCAGTACCCGGACAGGGACGAACACTGAAGCTTTCTTT | CASTRTGTNTEAFF
. | TRBJ2-1 | TRBV5-1 | . | TGCGCCAGCAGCTGGTCGGGAGCCGATGAGCAGTTCTTC | CASSWSGADEQFF
. | TRBJ2-1 | TRBV19 | . | TGTGCCAGTTCTGTGTGGGGGCAATACAATGAGCAGTTCTTC | CASSVWGQYNEQFF
. | TRBJ1-1 | TRBV11-3 | . | TGTGCCAGCAGCTTACATACGGGGGAGAACACTGAAGCTTTCTTT | CASSLHTGENTEAFF
TRBD1 | TRBJ2-3 | TRBV29-1 | . | TGCAGCGTCGCGAGGGACAGGGGCACAGATACGCAGTATTTT | CSVARDRGTDTQYF
. | TRBJ1-1 | TRBV30 | . | TGTGCCTACTCCTACACTGAAGCTTTCTTT | CAYSYTEAFF
TRBD2 | TRBJ2-4 | TRBV10-2 | . | TGCGCCAGCAGAACTAGCGGGGGAGACATTCAGTACTTC | CASRTSGGDIQYF
. | TRBJ1-1 | TRBV7-3 | . | TGTGCCAGCAGCTTAAGGGGGCGTATGGGTGAAGCTTTCTTT | CASSLRGRMGEAFF